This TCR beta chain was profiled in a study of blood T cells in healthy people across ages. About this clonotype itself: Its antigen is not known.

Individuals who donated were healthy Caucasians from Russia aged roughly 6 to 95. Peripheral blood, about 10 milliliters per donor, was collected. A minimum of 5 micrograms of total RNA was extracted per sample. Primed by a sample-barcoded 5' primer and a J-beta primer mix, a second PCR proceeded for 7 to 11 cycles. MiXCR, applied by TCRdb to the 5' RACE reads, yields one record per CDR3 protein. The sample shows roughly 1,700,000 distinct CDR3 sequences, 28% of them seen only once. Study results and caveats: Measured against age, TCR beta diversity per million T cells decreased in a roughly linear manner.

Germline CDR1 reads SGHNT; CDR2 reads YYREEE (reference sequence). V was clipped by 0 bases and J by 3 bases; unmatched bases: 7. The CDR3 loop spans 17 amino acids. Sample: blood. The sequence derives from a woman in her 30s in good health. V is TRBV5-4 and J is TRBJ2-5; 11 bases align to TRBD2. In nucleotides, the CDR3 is TGTGCCAGCAGCTTGGGTTCTCTAGCGGGAGGCAAAGAGACCCAGTACTTC. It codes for CASSLGSLAGGKETQYF.